Listed below are T cell receptor beta chains from one sample, sequenced in a study of human T cells and chemical hapten exposure. From the RACE reads, TCRdb called clonotypes with MiXCR, one entry per CDR3 protein. The data show some 190,000 distinct CDR3 sequences, approximately 20% seen once. Source: whole blood, taken in connection with sensitization to the hapten diphenylcyclopropenone (DPC). These receptors were taken from a woman aged 45-65 years with alopecia areata. Some clones in this sample may be carry-over from other donors' samples. CDR3s include the opening cysteine and the closing phenylalanine or tryptophan. The order of the fields is CDR3 length, V gene, J gene, D gene, CDR3 protein. D genes are given only for firm matches.

14	TRBV20-1	TRBJ2-1	.	CSALGIPAYNEQFF
15	TRBV20-1	TRBJ1-6	.	CSAREAGPFNSPLHF
14	TRBV28	TRBJ2-7	.	CASTPEGVGYEQYF
15	TRBV2	TRBJ1-5	TRBD1	CASSEDRGPRQPQHF
16	TRBV7-2	TRBJ2-7	.	CASSPSGGPMGNEQYF
16	TRBV9	TRBJ2-7	TRBD1	CASSVAPDRVEGEQYF
16	TRBV20-1	TRBJ1-1	.	CSARIGSGTMNTEAFF
14	TRBV5-1	TRBJ2-7	TRBD1	CASSPDRGAYEQYF
13	TRBV2	TRBJ1-5	.	CASSPDRDQPQHF
14	TRBV29-1	TRBJ2-1	TRBD2	CSAKLAGGKNEQFF
17	TRBV6-2/TRBV6-3	TRBJ2-2	TRBD2	CASSFGTSGRFIGELFF
14	TRBV6-6	TRBJ1-6	.	CASSSPGTPSTLHF
18	TRBV7-2	TRBJ2-1	.	CASSSSQPGTFKYNEQFF
15	TRBV20-1	TRBJ2-4	TRBD2	CSADLAGASKNIQYF
13	TRBV20-1	TRBJ2-5	.	CSAWDWIAGTQYF
15	TRBV6-1	TRBJ1-5	TRBD1	CASSVTGWSNQPQHF
14	TRBV18	TRBJ1-2	.	CASSGSGVNYGYTF
16	TRBV5-1	TRBJ2-7	TRBD2	CASSLASGRTPYEQYF
16	TRBV18	TRBJ2-7	.	CASSVQGSNRPYEQYF
13	TRBV29-1	TRBJ2-2	.	CSVDLSLTGELFF
14	TRBV25-1	TRBJ2-3	.	CASSELGRDYTQYF
13	TRBV12-3/TRBV12-4	TRBJ2-7	.	CASSTTGSYEQYF
15	TRBV3-1	TRBJ2-1	TRBD1	CASGTGGALYNEQFF
20	TRBV27	TRBJ2-1	TRBD2	CASSPTHPDGLAGFHNEQFF
16	TRBV15	TRBJ2-2	TRBD2	CATSRDRGSGTGELFF
15	TRBV20-1	TRBJ2-1	.	CSARDAPWGVSEQFF
15	TRBV6-5	TRBJ2-2	.	CASSLARSGTGELFF
14	TRBV29-1	TRBJ1-3	.	CSVAPREVGNTIYF